This T cell receptor (beta chain) was observed in a study of persistence of HIV-infected CD4 T cells. For the study at large: Donors had been on suppressive ART for a median of 8 years. Findings and caveats of the study: Within sorted populations, more oligoclonal TCRs accompanied more oligoclonal proviruses.

An overlapping HIV-1 Gag peptide pool stimulated these cells at approximately 1 ug/peptide/mL. CD40L/CD69 double-negative CD45RO-high memory CD4+ T cells were collected. Donors had CD4+ T cell counts above 400 cells/uL and were CMV-seropositive. With regard to this clone: Its specificity is unknown.

Between the trimmed V and J ends, which lost 0 bases and 0 bases, there was a span of 6 bases. Germline V lookup: CDR1 LGHDT, CDR2 YNNKEL (reference sequence). The length of the CDR3 is 16 residues. This was the immunoSEQ version 4 assay in survey mode. TCRdb's table, derived via immunoSEQ multiplex PCR, lists solely in-frame clones and lacks some. The table has about 64,000 clones, approximately 75% seen once. The receptor was isolated from an adult man with HIV who was CMV-seropositive. Specimen: CD4+ T cells sorted from PBMCs after approximately 19-hour stimulation, collected from a patient who received antiretroviral therapy. The chain is built from TRBV3-1 (or the pseudogene TRBV3-2) and TRBJ2-6; D remains ambiguous. As DNA, the CDR3 is TGTGCCAGCAGCCAAGAGCTGCTCTCTGGGGCCAACGTCCTGACTTTC. It is translated as CASSQELLSGANVLTF.